The sequence of this T cell receptor beta chain was determined in a study of T-cell reconstitution after alpha-beta-depleted transplantation in children (dated by TCRdb to the mid-2010s). About the study as a whole: The study quantitatively tracked T-cell immune reconstitution after TCRalphabeta/CD19-depleted allogeneic hematopoietic cell transplantation in children using TCR repertoire profiling.

In its sample, this clonotype was seen a few times. Its antigen is not yet known. Base qualities are not recorded, but no much larger clone differs from it by a single base. The CDR3 numbers 14 residues from cysteine through phenylalanine. Only the CDR3 part of the read is kept: 42 bases, read in frame from the first base. In the germline V gene, CDR1 corresponds to MNHEY and CDR2 to SVGAGI. Trimming costs V 5 bases and J 0 bases, and their ends lie 9 bases apart. The library was generated by PCR. The sample was run on an Illumina HiSeq 2500. Molecular barcoding was employed in the preparation of TCR libraries, with unique molecular identifiers being used to normalize TCRbeta repertoire quantification. TCRdb handled the public reads itself, with Q25 trimming in fastp and clone calling in MiXCR, and kept productive beta chains. Each entry merges the rows of one CDR3 protein and shows their most common DNA and genes. The sample yields about 270,000 distinct CDR3 sequences; about a tenth were counted once. The ten largest make up 10% of the sample.

This clonotype was sampled from a human donor who donated a stem cell graft to a child with SCID. The chain uses TRBV6-5 and TRBJ2-3, with the D gene call left open. The sample consisted of PBMCs from the stem cell graft donor, taken from the stem cell graft. This receptor carries the CDR3 CASSHPSSTDTQYF. The bases are TGTGCCAGCAGTCACCCTTCTAGCACAGATACGCAGTATTTT.